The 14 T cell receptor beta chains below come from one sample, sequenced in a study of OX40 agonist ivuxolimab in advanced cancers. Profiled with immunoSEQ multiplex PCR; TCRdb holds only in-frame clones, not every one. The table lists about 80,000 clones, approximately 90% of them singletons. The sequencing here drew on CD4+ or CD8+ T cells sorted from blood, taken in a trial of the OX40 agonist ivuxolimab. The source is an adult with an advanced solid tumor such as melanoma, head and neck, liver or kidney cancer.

CDR3 in DNA: TGCAGCGTTGATATGGGCCTTAGGACCTACAATGAGCAGTTCTTC. Encoded protein: CSVDMGLRTYNEQFF. J is TRBJ2-1 and V is TRBV29-1, with D unclear. The CDR3 consists of 15 residues. Germline CDR1 reads SQVTM; CDR2 reads ANQGSEA. V lost 3 bases, J lost 2 bases, and 14 bases lay in between.

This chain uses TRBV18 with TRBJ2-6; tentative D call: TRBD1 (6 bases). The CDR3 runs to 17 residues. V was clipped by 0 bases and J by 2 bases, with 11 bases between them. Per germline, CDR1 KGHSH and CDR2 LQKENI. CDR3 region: CASSPPNRATGANVLTF. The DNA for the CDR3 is TGTGCCAGCTCACCACCCAACAGGGCGACTGGGGCCAACGTCCTGACTTTC. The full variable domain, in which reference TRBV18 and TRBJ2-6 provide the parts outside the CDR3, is NAGVMQNPRHLVRRRGQEARLRCSPMKGHSHVYWYRQLPEEGLKFMVYLQKENIIDESGMPKERFSAEFPKEGPSILRIQQVVRGDSAAYFCASSPPNRATGANVLTFGAGSRLTVL.

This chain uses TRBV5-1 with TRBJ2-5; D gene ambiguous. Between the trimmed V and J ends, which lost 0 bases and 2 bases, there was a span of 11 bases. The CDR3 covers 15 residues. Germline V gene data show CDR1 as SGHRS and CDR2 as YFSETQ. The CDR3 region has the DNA TGCGCCAGCAGCTTGGAGCCTGGAGTTCAAGAGACCCAGTACTTC. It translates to CASSLEPGVQETQYF.

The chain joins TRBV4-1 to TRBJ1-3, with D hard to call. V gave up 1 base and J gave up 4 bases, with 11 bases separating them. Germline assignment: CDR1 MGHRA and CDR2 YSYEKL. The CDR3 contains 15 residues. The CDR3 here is CASSQGHEQGNTIYF. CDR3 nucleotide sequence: TGCGCCAGCAGCCAAGGGCACGAACAAGGAAACACCATATATTTT.

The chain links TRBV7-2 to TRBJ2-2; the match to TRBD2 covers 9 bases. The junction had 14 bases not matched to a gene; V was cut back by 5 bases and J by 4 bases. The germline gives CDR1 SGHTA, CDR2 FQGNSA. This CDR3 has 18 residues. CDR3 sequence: CASSLRSGREGSTGELFF. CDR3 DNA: TGTGCCAGCAGCCTACGCAGCGGGCGGGAGGGGAGCACCGGGGAGCTGTTTTTT.

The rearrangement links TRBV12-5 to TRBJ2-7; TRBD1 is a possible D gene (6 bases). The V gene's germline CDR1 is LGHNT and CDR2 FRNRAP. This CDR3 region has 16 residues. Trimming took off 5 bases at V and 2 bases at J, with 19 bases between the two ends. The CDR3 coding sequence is TGTGCTAGTGGTAACGACTGGGGGCAAGGGACCTACGAGCAGTACTTC. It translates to CASGNDWGQGTYEQYF.

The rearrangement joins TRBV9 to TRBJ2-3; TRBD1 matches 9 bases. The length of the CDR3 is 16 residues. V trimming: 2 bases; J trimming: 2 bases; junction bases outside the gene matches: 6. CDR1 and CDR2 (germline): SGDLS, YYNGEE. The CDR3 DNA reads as TGTGCCAGCAGCGTTCGGGACAGGGAGATCACAGATACGCAGTATTTT. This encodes CASSVRDREITDTQYF.

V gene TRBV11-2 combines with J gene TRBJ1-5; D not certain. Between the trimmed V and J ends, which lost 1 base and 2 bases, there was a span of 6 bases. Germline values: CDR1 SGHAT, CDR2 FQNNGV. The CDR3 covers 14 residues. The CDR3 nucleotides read TGTGCCAGCAGCTTAGCCGGGGGCAATCAGCCCCAGCATTTT. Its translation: CASSLAGGNQPQHF.

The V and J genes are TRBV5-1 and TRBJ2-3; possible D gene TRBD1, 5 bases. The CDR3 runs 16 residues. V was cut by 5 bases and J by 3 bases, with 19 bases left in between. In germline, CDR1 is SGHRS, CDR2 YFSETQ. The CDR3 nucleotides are TGCGCCAGCAGGTATTTCCAGGGAATGGGGACAGATACGCAGTATTTT. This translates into CASRYFQGMGTDTQYF. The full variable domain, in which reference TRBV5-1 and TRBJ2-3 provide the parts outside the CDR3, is KAGVTQTPRYLIKTRGQQVTLSCSPISGHRSVSWYQQTPGQGLQFLFEYFSETQRNKGNFPGRFSGRQFSNSRSEMNVSTLELGDSALYLCASRYFQGMGTDTQYFGPGTRLTVL.

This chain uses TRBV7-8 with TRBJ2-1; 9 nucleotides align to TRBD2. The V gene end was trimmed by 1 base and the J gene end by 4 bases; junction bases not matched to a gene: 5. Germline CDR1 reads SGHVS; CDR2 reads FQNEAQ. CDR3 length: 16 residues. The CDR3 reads CASSLDGGRVYNEQFF. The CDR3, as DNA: TGTGCCAGCAGCTTAGACGGCGGGAGGGTGTACAATGAGCAGTTCTTC.

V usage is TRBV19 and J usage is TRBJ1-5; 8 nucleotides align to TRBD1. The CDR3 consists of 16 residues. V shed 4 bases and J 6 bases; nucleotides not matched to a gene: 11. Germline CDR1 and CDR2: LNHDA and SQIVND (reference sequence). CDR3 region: CASSKGDRGGGQPQHF. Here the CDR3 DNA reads TGTGCCAGTAGTAAGGGTGACAGGGGCGGGGGTCAGCCCCAGCATTTT. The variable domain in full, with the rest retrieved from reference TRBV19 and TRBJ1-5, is DGGITQSPKYLFRKEGQNVTLSCEQNLNHDAMYWYRQDPGQGLRLIYYSQIVNDFQKGDIAEGYSVSREKKESFPLTVTSAQKNPTAFYLCASSKGDRGGGQPQHFGDGTRLSIL.

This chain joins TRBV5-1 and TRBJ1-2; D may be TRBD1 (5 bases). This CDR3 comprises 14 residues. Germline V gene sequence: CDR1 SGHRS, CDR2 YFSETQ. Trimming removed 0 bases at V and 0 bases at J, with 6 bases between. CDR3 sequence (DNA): TGCGCCAGCAGCTTGGGGACACCTAACTATGGCTACACCTTC. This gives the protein CASSLGTPNYGYTF.

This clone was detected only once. The CDR3 coding sequence is TGCGCCAGCAGCTTGGCCGCAGGATCTGGAAACACCATATATTTT. It yields the protein CASSLAAGSGNTIYF. The V gene is TRBV5-1, the J gene TRBJ1-3; D not resolved. Trimming shortened V by 0 bases and J by 1 base, and 8 bases separated the two germline ends. Germline lookup yields CDR1 SGHRS and CDR2 YFSETQ. This CDR3 contains 15 residues.

The CDR3 is CASSQGNEKLFF. For the CDR3, the DNA is TGTGCCAGCAGCCAAGGGAATGAAAAACTGTTTTTT. This sequence joins TRBV6-6 and TRBJ1-4; D remains ambiguous. The V and J ends lost 6 bases and 5 bases respectively, with 7 bases between them. The germline V gene encodes CDR1 MNHNY and CDR2 SVGAGI (reference sequence). CDR3 length equals 12 residues.